The 2 T cell receptor beta chains below were found in one sample sequenced in a study of blood T cells in healthy people across ages. A sample-barcoded 5' primer and a J-beta primer mix were used in a second PCR of roughly 6 to 11 cycles. TCRdb ran MiXCR on the 5' RACE reads and lists one entry per CDR3 protein. The sample records 1.5 million to 2 million distinct CDR3 sequences, 39% being singletons. Sequenced material: blood. The receptor source for this set is a human donor in good health.

This clonotype was counted ten times or more. The gene calls are TRBV27 and TRBJ2-7, with D possibly TRBD1 on 5 matching bases. V was clipped by 6 bases and J by 0 bases, with 15 bases between them. There are 15 residues in the CDR3. Germline V lookup: CDR1 MNHEY, CDR2 SMNVEV (reference sequence). The CDR3 is CASSTRPGSSYEQYF. For the CDR3, the DNA is TGTGCCAGCAGCACCCGACCAGGGTCCTCCTACGAGCAGTACTTC.

In this sample, this clonotype turned up a few times. The chain carries TRBV12-3 or TRBV12-4 and TRBJ2-5, with D uncertain. V was clipped by 7 bases and J by 5 bases, with 17 bases between them. The CDR3 loop spans 14 amino acids. As DNA, the CDR3 is TGTGCCAGCACGTCCTTTGTGGTCCGGGAGACCCAGTACTTC. Translation: CASTSFVVRETQYF.